This TCR beta chain was sequenced in a study of T-cell reconstitution after alpha-beta-depleted transplantation in children. For this clonotype: Its antigen is currently unknown.

Study-wide results and caveats: When one year had passed after transplant, most T-cell counts and diversity came from newly produced T cells. By about two months after transplant, alpha-beta T cells reportedly arose from several hundred graft clones that had expanded.

CDR1 is MGHRA and CDR2 is YSYEKL in the germline V gene. The germline V and J ends were trimmed by 0 bases and 3 bases, with 12 bases remaining between them. The CDR3 contains 15 residues. Unique molecular identifiers tagged the TCRbeta library. MiXCR, applied by TCRdb to the PCR reads, yields one record per CDR3 protein. The table records roughly 350,000 distinct CDR3 sequences, roughly 17% of them present only once. The clonotype was recovered from a male patient aged 2 to 10 who had a stem cell transplant for acute lymphoblastic leukemia, so the T cells may come from the graft donor. Here the sequenced sample was PBMCs, mostly from graft donor cells, taken 360 days after TCRalphabeta/CD19-depleted stem cell transplant. The chain is built from TRBV4-1 and TRBJ2-7; possibly TRBD2 for D (5 bases). The CDR3 region has the DNA TGCGCCAGCAGCCAAGAAACTAGAACCTTCTACGAGCAGTACTTC. It translates to CASSQETRTFYEQYF.